These 32 T cell receptor beta chains were all obtained from the same sample, sequenced in a study of cytomegalovirus exposure and HLA in healthy donors. The assay was immunoSEQ multiplex PCR, and TCRdb's table has in-frame clones only and misses some. The profile covers fewer than 250,000 clones, with around four fifths appearing a single time and about an eighth taken by the ten largest. The sample was PBMCs. The receptor source for this set is a woman between 25 and 40 years old in good health and CMV-seropositive.

About this clone itself: Other DNA sequences from this sample encode an identical CDR3 as well. The chain recombines TRBV30 with TRBJ1-3; no firm D call. The germline V and J ends were trimmed by 0 bases and 1 base, with 4 bases remaining between them. Germline CDR1 is GTSNPN and CDR2 is SVGIG (reference sequence). The CDR3 runs to 13 residues. The CDR3 sequence is CAWSVGSGNTIYF. CDR3 coding DNA: TGTGCCTGGAGTGTGGGATCTGGAAACACCATATATTTT.

This rearrangement joins TRBV28 to TRBJ2-7; D call uncertain. CDR1 and CDR2 (germline): MDHEN, SYDVKM. The V and J ends lost 7 bases and 3 bases respectively, with 13 bases between them. There are 13 residues in the CDR3. The CDR3: CASTAPSYYEQYF. As DNA, the CDR3 is TGTGCCAGCACGGCCCCATCCTACTACGAGCAGTACTTC.

In its sample, this clone was seen a few times. The chain employs TRBV5-6 and TRBJ1-2; 7 bases are shared with TRBD1. This CDR3 has 14 residues. Per germline, CDR1 SGHDT and CDR2 YYEEEE. V gave up 5 bases and J gave up 8 bases; unmatched junction bases: 12. The CDR3 nucleotides read TGTGCCAGCAGTTTTGACAGGGTGGCGAGCGGCTACACCTTC. It encodes CASSFDRVASGYTF.

Concerning this clone itself: This may come from a read error, since a much larger clone is one base off. The CDR3 is CASSSTSGSYEQYF. The CDR3 DNA sequence: TGTGCCAGCAGCTCGACTAGCGGATCCTACGAGCAGTACTTC. The chain couples TRBV7-9 to TRBJ2-7, with 9 nucleotides matching TRBD2. Germline CDR1 and CDR2: SEHNR and FQNEAQ (reference sequence). With 4 bases clipped from V and 1 base from J, the junction kept 2 bases outside the gene matches. CDR3 length: 14 amino acids.

This clone was counted once. V and J are TRBV7-9 and TRBJ2-5; D call uncertain. The CDR3 sequence is 12 residues long. In germline, CDR1 is SEHNR, CDR2 FQNEAQ (reference sequence). Deletions cut 5 bases from V and 4 bases from J, with 8 bases between. The CDR3 DNA is TGTGCCAGCAGCACGACGGGAGAGACCCAGTACTTC. It codes for CASSTTGETQYF.

This clone occurred a few times. The chain carries TRBV27 and TRBJ1-5, with D possibly being TRBD1 (6 bases). Germline-derived CDR1 and CDR2 are MNHEY and SMNVEV (reference sequence). The CDR3 is 13 residues long. Trimming removed 5 bases from V and 7 bases from J, with 12 bases in between. CDR3 sequence reads: CASSLGGTQPQHF. CDR3 nucleotides: TGTGCCAGCAGTCTAGGGGGTACGCAGCCCCAGCATTTT.

The chain recombines TRBV7-2 with TRBJ2-5, with D unresolved. The CDR3 contains 15 residues. CDR1 is SGHTA, CDR2 FQGNSA, per germline. Trimming removed 2 bases at V and 5 bases at J, with 15 bases between. Here the CDR3 reads CASSLQLVSWETQYF. CDR3 bases: TGTGCCAGCAGCTTACAGCTCGTTTCCTGGGAGACCCAGTACTTC. Supplemented by reference TRBV7-2 and TRBJ2-5, the full variable domain reads GAGVSQSPSNKVTEKGKDVELRCDPISGHTALYWYRQSLGQGLEFLIYFQGNSAPDKSGLPSDRFSAERTGGSVSTLTIQRTQQEDSAVYLCASSLQLVSWETQYFGPGTRLLVL.

The chain employs TRBV29-1 and TRBJ1-5, with unresolved D. This CDR3 has 12 residues. The germline CDR1 and CDR2 sequences are SQVTM and ANQGSEA. Trimming pared 4 bases from V and 0 bases from J, leaving 4 bases between. CDR3 sequence (DNA): TGCAGCGTTGGCACTAGCAATCAGCCCCAGCATTTT. This encodes CSVGTSNQPQHF.

The chain combines TRBV2 with TRBJ1-1; D may be TRBD1 (5 bases). V shed 6 bases and J shed 4 bases, with 24 bases lying between them. CDR3 length: 17 amino acids. CDR1 and CDR2 (germline): SNHLY, FYNNEI. CDR3 coding DNA: TGTGCCAGCAGCCAACTCTCCAGTTGGGGGGTCCGCACTGAAGCTTTCTTT. Its protein is CASSQLSSWGVRTEAFF. Based on the CDR3 plus reference TRBV2 and TRBJ1-1, the full variable domain is EPEVTQTPSHQVTQMGQEVILRCVPISNHLYFYWYRQILGQKVEFLVSFYNNEISEKSEIFDDQFSVERPDGSNFTLKIRSTKLEDSAMYFCASSQLSSWGVRTEAFFGQGTRLTVV.

V gene TRBV5-5 combines with J gene TRBJ1-4; D unclear. Germline V gives CDR1 SGHKS, CDR2 YYEKEE (reference sequence). This CDR3 has 13 residues. With 4 bases removed from V and 7 bases from J, the gap between germline ends came to 11 bases. The CDR3 DNA reads TGTGCCAGCAGCGAAGGGCCAGCTGAAAAACTGTTTTTT. It yields the protein CASSEGPAEKLFF.

The J gene is TRBJ1-1, the V gene TRBV5-1, with D tentatively TRBD1 (5 bases). This CDR3 is 14 amino acids long. With 2 bases removed from V and 1 base from J, the gap between germline ends came to 9 bases. The germline gives CDR1 SGHRS, CDR2 YFSETQ. In DNA, the CDR3 is TGCGCCAGCAGCTTAAGTCAGGGGAACACTGAAGCTTTCTTT. This sequence encodes CASSLSQGNTEAFF.

The chain has TRBV27 and TRBJ2-3, with D possibly called TRBD1 or TRBD2 (5 bases each). The germline V and J ends were trimmed by 7 bases and 4 bases, with 24 bases remaining between them. Looked up from germline, CDR1 is MNHEY and CDR2 is SMNVEV (reference sequence). The length of the CDR3 is 17 residues. The CDR3 DNA sequence: TGTGCCAGCATGGGGGTAGTGGGGCAGAAGGCGGCAGATACGCAGTATTTT. Translating it yields CASMGVVGQKAADTQYF.

This clone was detected ten times or more. The chain uses TRBV7-3 and TRBJ2-5, with 9 bases aligning to TRBD2. The CDR3 is 13 amino acids. Germline lookup yields CDR1 SGHTA and CDR2 FQGTGA. The V segment lost 5 bases and the J segment 4 bases; nucleotides outside the gene matches: 2. The CDR3 reads CASSLTSGETQYF. CDR3 DNA sequence: TGTGCCAGCAGCCTGACTAGCGGAGAGACCCAGTACTTC. The entire variable domain, with the rest obtained from reference TRBV7-3 and TRBJ2-5, is as follows: GAGVSQTPSNKVTEKGKYVELRCDPISGHTALYWYRQSLGQGPEFLIYFQGTGAADDSGLPNDRFFAVRPEGSVSTLKIQRTERGDSAVYLCASSLTSGETQYFGPGTRLLVL.

This rearrangement joins TRBV27 to TRBJ1-1; D gene uncertain. Germline V gene data show CDR1 as MNHEY and CDR2 as SMNVEV (reference sequence). The V end was cut by 2 bases, the J end by 3 bases, with 7 bases between. The CDR3 is 13 amino acids. The CDR3 spells CASSLTDYTEAFF. In DNA form, the CDR3 reads TGTGCCAGCAGTTTAACAGACTACACTGAAGCTTTCTTT.

The chain joins TRBV4-3 to TRBJ2-7; TRBD1 matches 7 bases. CDR1 and CDR2 (germline): LGHNA, YSLEER. The trim removed 4 bases at V and 2 bases at J, leaving 11 bases unmatched. The CDR3 sequence is 16 residues long. CDR3: CASSRGTGVTTYEQYF. CDR3 nucleotide sequence: TGCGCCAGCAGCCGGGGAACAGGGGTGACCACCTACGAGCAGTACTTC.

The V call is TRBV6-4, the J call TRBJ1-2; perhaps TRBD1 as D (6 bases). The V and J ends lost 6 bases and 2 bases respectively, with 16 bases between them. This CDR3 contains 15 residues. CDR1 is MRHNA and CDR2 is SNTAGT in the germline V gene. The CDR3 loop reads CASRRDGQSNYGYTF. CDR3 in DNA: TGTGCCAGCAGGCGAGACGGACAGAGCAACTATGGCTACACCTTC.

This chain joins TRBV30 and TRBJ1-1, with D uncertain. V lost 2 bases and J 7 bases, leaving 11 bases between the germline ends. Germline-derived CDR1 and CDR2 are GTSNPN and SVGIG (reference sequence). This CDR3 region has 12 residues. Here the CDR3 reads CAWSYLRGEAFF. In nucleotides, the CDR3 is TGTGCCTGGAGTTACCTGCGAGGTGAAGCTTTCTTT. The full variable domain, rest sourced from reference TRBV30 and TRBJ1-1, is SQTIHQWPATLVQPVGSPLSLECTVEGTSNPNLYWYRQAAGRGLQLLFYSVGIGQISSEVPQNLSASRPQDRQFILSSKKLLLSDSGFYLCAWSYLRGEAFFGQGTRLTVV.

The CDR3 DNA is TGTGCCTGGAGTGGTCTGGGTGGCTACACCTTC. Encoded protein: CAWSGLGGYTF. V gene TRBV30 combines with J gene TRBJ1-2, with D unclear. The CDR3 has 11 residues. The V gene lost 1 base and the J gene lost 7 bases, with 7 bases spanning the gap. CDR1 and CDR2 from the germline V gene are GTSNPN and SVGIG (reference sequence).

The gene calls are TRBV6-5 and TRBJ1-3, with D unclear. Trimming took off 0 bases at V and 6 bases at J, with 9 bases between the two ends. The germline V gene encodes CDR1 MNHEY and CDR2 SVGAGI. The CDR3 contains 14 residues. In DNA, the CDR3 is TGTGCCAGCAGTTACTCGGGAAAAGTAAACACCATATATTTT. This encodes CASSYSGKVNTIYF.

The chain joins TRBV18 to TRBJ1-4; no firm D call. Trimming left V 3 bases short and J 5 bases short, with 10 bases between. The CDR3 covers 14 residues. Germline CDR1 reads KGHSH; CDR2 reads LQKENI. DNA for the CDR3: TGTGCCAGCTCACCGTCGGCAGAAAATGAAAAACTGTTTTTT. Its protein product is CASSPSAENEKLFF. Drawing the rest from reference TRBV18 and TRBJ1-4, the complete variable domain is NAGVMQNPRHLVRRRGQEARLRCSPMKGHSHVYWYRQLPEEGLKFMVYLQKENIIDESGMPKERFSAEFPKEGPSILRIQQVVRGDSAAYFCASSPSAENEKLFFGSGTQLSVL.

This sequence joins TRBV5-4 and TRBJ1-2; maybe TRBD1 (6 bases). V lost 6 bases and J 3 bases, leaving 18 bases between the germline ends. The CDR3 loop spans 15 amino acids. CDR1 is SGHNT, CDR2 YYREEE, per germline (reference sequence). The CDR3 nucleotides are TGTGCCAGCACCACCCCTGGGGGGCAGGACTATGGCTACACCTTC. Its protein is CASTTPGGQDYGYTF.

The chain uses TRBV7-9 and TRBJ2-7; 9 positions agree with TRBD1. The CDR3 loop spans 16 amino acids. With V trimmed by 4 bases and J by 2 bases, 9 bases remained unmatched. Germline V gives CDR1 SEHNR, CDR2 FQNEAQ (reference sequence). Written as DNA, the CDR3 is TGTGCCAGCAGCTCCTCCGGGACAGGGATTCCCTACGAGCAGTACTTC. This codes for CASSSSGTGIPYEQYF.

This rearrangement joins TRBV9 to TRBJ2-1, with TRBD2 matching over 12 bases. The ends lost 3 bases at V and 7 bases at J; junction bases unmatched: 5. The CDR3 is 15 residues long. Germline assignment: CDR1 SGDLS and CDR2 YYNGEE. Here the CDR3 reads CASSGLAGVLNEQFF. For the CDR3, the DNA is TGTGCCAGCAGCGGACTAGCGGGAGTGTTGAATGAGCAGTTCTTC.

The J gene is TRBJ2-7, the V gene TRBV7-2; possibly TRBD2 for D (5 bases). The CDR3 loop spans 14 amino acids. Germline V gene lookup returns CDR1 SGHTA and CDR2 FQGNSA. Deletions cut 1 base from V and 2 bases from J, with 9 bases between. The CDR3 loop is CASSLGGSTYEQYF. CDR3 DNA: TGTGCCAGCAGCTTAGGTGGGAGTACCTACGAGCAGTACTTC. The full variable domain, with the rest looked up from reference TRBV7-2 and TRBJ2-7, is GAGVSQSPSNKVTEKGKDVELRCDPISGHTALYWYRQSLGQGLEFLIYFQGNSAPDKSGLPSDRFSAERTGGSVSTLTIQRTQQEDSAVYLCASSLGGSTYEQYFGPGTRLTVT.

The genes are TRBV7-2 and TRBJ1-5; D is undetermined. CDR3 length: 12 residues. Trimming stripped 4 bases from V and 7 bases from J, with 8 bases between. CDR1 is SGHTA and CDR2 is FQGNSA in the germline V gene. The CDR3 DNA sequence: TGTGCCAGCAGCTCTGGCGAGCAGCCCCAGCATTTT. Amino acid sequence: CASSSGEQPQHF.

This clone is a singleton in its sample. The chain carries TRBV5-1 and TRBJ2-6; D unclear. CDR3 length: 16 amino acids. CDR1 is SGHRS, CDR2 YFSETQ, per germline. V was trimmed by 4 bases and J by 1 base, leaving 12 bases between them. The DNA of the CDR3 is TGCGCCAGCAGCCCGCCGGTGGGTTCTGGGGCCAACGTCCTGACTTTC. Translating it yields CASSPPVGSGANVLTF.

This clone was counted only a few times. The chain is built from TRBV9 and TRBJ2-1; 14 nucleotides agree with TRBD2. V lost 4 bases to trimming and J lost 9 bases; unmatched junction nucleotides: 6. The CDR3 extends over 15 amino acids. CDR1 is SGDLS and CDR2 is YYNGEE in the germline V gene. DNA of the CDR3: TGTGCCAGCAGCATTGGGACTAGCGGGAGTACTGAGCAGTTCTTC. Amino acid sequence: CASSIGTSGSTEQFF.

This sequence joins TRBV11-3 and TRBJ2-5; D gene uncertain. Trimming removed 1 base at V and 2 bases at J, with 17 bases between. The CDR3 spans 17 residues. The V gene's germline CDR1 is SGHNT and CDR2 YENEEA. The CDR3 loop reads CASSLGVGSETQETQYF. DNA of the CDR3: TGTGCCAGCAGCTTAGGGGTAGGCTCAGAGACACAAGAGACCCAGTACTTC.

The chain links TRBV15 to TRBJ2-7; D possibly corresponds to TRBD1 (5 bases). The germline V gene encodes CDR1 LNHNV and CDR2 YYDKDF (reference sequence). Between the trimmed V and J ends, which lost 1 base and 1 base, there was a span of 8 bases. The CDR3 covers 14 residues. This chain's CDR3 is CATSRGRDSYEQYF. For the CDR3, the DNA is TGTGCCACCAGCAGAGGCAGGGATTCCTACGAGCAGTACTTC.

The chain carries TRBV6-5 and TRBJ1-2, with D hard to call. Trimming removed 8 bases at V and 3 bases at J, with 10 bases between. The CDR3 sequence is 12 residues long. Germline V gives CDR1 MNHEY, CDR2 SVGAGI. The CDR3 DNA is TGTGCCAGCCACGACGGTCACTATGGCTACACCTTC. Translating it yields CASHDGHYGYTF.

The chain joins TRBV5-1 to TRBJ2-1; 11 nucleotides match TRBD2. Germline CDR1 reads SGHRS; CDR2 reads YFSETQ. Unmatched junction bases numbered 6, after V lost 4 bases and J lost 3 bases. This CDR3 is built from 16 residues. In nucleotides, the CDR3 is TGCGCCAGCAGCCCCATGACTAGCGGGGACTACAATGAGCAGTTCTTC. Protein sequence: CASSPMTSGDYNEQFF.

The chain uses TRBV29-1 and TRBJ2-5; TRBD1 aligns across 10 bases. The CDR3 covers 13 residues. CDR1 SQVTM and CDR2 ANQGSEA come from the germline V gene. The trim removed 7 bases at V and 3 bases at J, leaving 5 bases unmatched. This CDR3 is CSGGTGAEETQYF. CDR3 DNA: TGCAGCGGAGGGACAGGGGCGGAAGAGACCCAGTACTTC.